This record covers a single T cell receptor (beta chain). The antigen is unknown. Trimming removed 6 bases at V and 3 bases at J, with 27 bases between. Germline-derived CDR1 and CDR2 are WNHNN and SYGVQD (reference sequence). There are 19 residues in the CDR3. PCR used 60 Vbeta primers and 13 Jbeta primers. TCRdb keeps only in-frame clones here, not all; method: immunoSEQ multiplex PCR. The profile covers about 260,000 clones, with approximately 85% appearing a single time and 2% to 2.5% taken by the ten largest. The data are from a study of cytomegalovirus exposure and HLA in healthy donors. Notes on the study in general: Reportedly, fewer N-insertions than the 666-donor mean appeared in an Asian-associated ancestry cluster in a later analysis. Looking again later, the authors saw that most CMV-associated TCR beta chains seemed HLA-restricted. A list of around 150 TCR beta chains associated with cytomegalovirus was given.

The sequence was obtained from a woman between 35 and 50 years old in good health and CMV-seropositive. Sequenced: PBMCs. The J gene is TRBJ2-4, the V gene TRBV10-1; tentative D call: TRBD1 (7 bases). CDR3 in amino acids: CASREGQPNVFPGKNIQYF. DNA of the CDR3: TGCGCCAGCAGGGAGGGACAGCCAAATGTTTTTCCAGGCAAAAACATTCAGTACTTC.